This paragraph covers one T cell receptor beta chain sequence. The sample is drawn from a study of blood T cell repertoires in COVID-19. Study overall: PBMCs, B-cell-depleted T cells, or T cells provided the cDNA or gDNA that made up the material.

Original processing methods: Counts of nucleated cells, estimated from reference gene primer amplification, were obtained. Here immunoSEQ multiplex PCR was the method, and the copy in TCRdb shows in-frame clones only, minus some. V and J calls and clone size are those listed in that table; D and trimming were worked out from the DNA. The sample contains about 150,000 clones, around 79% of which appear only once. The source is a man aged 45-65 years with active or convalescent COVID-19. Sequenced sample: peripheral blood.

CDR3 protein: CASSQGVASYEQYF. The CDR3 DNA reads TGTGCCAGCAGCCAAGGGGTAGCTTCCTACGAGCAGTACTTC. The chain recombines TRBV3-1 (or the pseudogene TRBV3-2) with TRBJ2-7; D unresolved. Trimming shortened V by 1 base and J by 1 base, and 8 bases separated the two germline ends. Germline CDR1 reads LGHDT; CDR2 reads YNNKEL (reference sequence). The CDR3 is made up of 14 amino acids.